The rows below give T cell receptor beta chains drawn from one sample of a study of blood T cell repertoires in COVID-19. The repertoire was sequenced with immunoSEQ multiplex PCR; TCRdb's copy has only in-frame clones and lacks some. The table has some 76,000 clones, 75% to 90% seen once. Sequencing used peripheral blood. These receptors came from a human donor in a cohort sampled during active COVID-19. CDR3s include the opening cysteine and the closing phenylalanine or tryptophan. D genes are given only for firm matches. A row's size may be missing; if present it is once, few, many or a size class.

J gene | clone size | V gene | D gene | CDR3 protein | CDR3 DNA
TRBJ1-2 | . | TRBV4-1 | . | CASSQDLGGGYGYTF | TGCGCCAGCAGCCAAGACCTGGGTGGAGGCTATGGCTACACCTTC
TRBJ2-1 | . | TRBV18 | . | CASSPGRGSQPFF | TGTGCCAGCTCACCAGGCAGGGGCAGCCAACCCTTCTTC
TRBJ2-1 | . | TRBV3-1/TRBV3-2 | . | CASSLGDNEQFF | TGTGCCAGCAGCCTCGGGGACAATGAGCAGTTCTTC
TRBJ2-3 | . | TRBV5-1 | . | CASSLRGDTQYF | TGCGCCAGCAGCTTAAGGGGAGATACGCAGTATTTT
TRBJ1-2 | . | TRBV25-1 | . | CASSEARARYGYTF | TGTGCCAGCAGTGAGGCCAGGGCGAGGTATGGCTACACCTTC
TRBJ2-7 | . | TRBV25-1 | . | CASSEYQGTYEQYF | TGTGCCAGCAGTGAATATCAGGGAACCTACGAGCAGTACTTC
TRBJ1-1 | . | TRBV7-7 | . | CASSPGADTEAFF | TGTGCTAGCAGCCCAGGGGCAGACACTGAAGCTTTCTTT
TRBJ2-7 | . | TRBV12-3/TRBV12-4 | . | CASKPGSTYEQYF | TGTGCCAGCAAACCGGGATCAACCTACGAGCAGTACTTC
TRBJ1-5 | . | TRBV10-3 | . | CAISDEGGAGNQPQHF | TGTGCCATCAGTGATGAAGGAGGGGCAGGCAATCAGCCCCAGCATTTT
TRBJ2-1 | . | TRBV3-1/TRBV3-2 | . | CASSLVGGASLVEQFF | TGTGCCAGCAGCCTGGTAGGGGGGGCCAGCCTAGTTGAGCAGTTCTTC
TRBJ2-1 | . | TRBV7-2 | TRBD2 | CASSLGLAGGQGEQFF | TGTGCCAGCAGCTTAGGCCTAGCGGGGGGGCAGGGTGAGCAGTTCTTC
TRBJ2-6 | . | TRBV7-9 | . | CASSLVNSQGANVLTF | TGTGCCAGCAGCTTAGTTAACAGCCAGGGGGCCAACGTCCTGACTTTC
TRBJ1-3 | . | TRBV5-1 | . | CASSLIDILRSGNTIYF | TGCGCCAGCAGCTTGATAGACATCCTACGCTCTGGAAACACCATATATTTT
TRBJ1-2 | . | TRBV7-3 | TRBD1 | CASSLPGGYGYTF | TGTGCCAGCAGCTTACCAGGGGGCTATGGCTACACCTTC
TRBJ1-4 | . | TRBV7-6 | . | CASSFTGGEKLFF | TGTGCCAGCAGCTTCACAGGCGGAGAAAAACTGTTTTTT
TRBJ2-5 | . | TRBV30 | TRBD2 | CAWSRSGGPVATQYF | TGTGCCTGGAGTAGAAGCGGGGGCCCGGTGGCGACCCAGTACTTC
TRBJ2-3 | . | TRBV27 | TRBD2 | CASSLAGGPTDTQYF | TGTGCCAGCAGTTTAGCGGGGGGGCCGACAGATACGCAGTATTTT
TRBJ1-1 | . | TRBV11-2 | . | CASSLVQYNTEAFF | TGTGCCAGCAGCTTAGTGCAGTATAACACTGAAGCTTTCTTT
TRBJ2-3 | . | TRBV2 | TRBD2 | CASSERVLRLATLHTDTQYF | TGTGCCAGCAGTGAAAGGGTGTTGAGACTAGCGACCTTGCACACAGATACGCAGTATTTT
TRBJ2-7 | . | TRBV21-1 | . | CASSKPSGGSYEQYF | TGTGCCAGCAGCAAACCAAGCGGGGGGTCCTACGAGCAGTACTTC
TRBJ2-7 | . | TRBV12-3/TRBV12-4 | . | CASSLAAPYEQYF | TGTGCCAGCAGTTTAGCGGCACCCTACGAGCAGTACTTC
TRBJ2-3 | . | TRBV10-1 | TRBD1 | CASSGQGTDTQYF | TGCGCCAGCAGCGGACAGGGCACAGATACGCAGTATTTT
TRBJ1-2 | . | TRBV21-1 | . | CASSKEADSEGGYTF | TGTGCCAGCAGCAAAGAGGCGGACAGCGAGGGCGGCTACACCTTC
TRBJ1-1 | . | TRBV5-1 | . | CASSPWDTNTEAFF | TGCGCCAGCAGCCCCTGGGACACGAACACTGAAGCTTTCTTT
TRBJ2-2 | . | TRBV11-3 | TRBD2 | CASSPSGAGTGELFF | TGTGCCAGCAGCCCTAGCGGGGCTGGGACCGGGGAGCTGTTTTTT
TRBJ2-7 | . | TRBV18 | TRBD1 | CASSPGTGSAYEQYF | TGTGCCAGCTCACCAGGGACAGGGTCCGCCTACGAGCAGTACTTC
TRBJ2-5 | . | TRBV5-1 | . | CASSLGQMRETQYF | TGCGCCAGCAGCTTGGGACAGATGCGAGAGACCCAGTACTTC
TRBJ2-5 | few | TRBV5-1 | TRBD2 | CASTGTSGALKTQYF | TGCGCCAGCACCGGGACTAGCGGGGCCCTGAAGACCCAGTACTTC
TRBJ2-7 | . | TRBV11-2 | . | CASSSDRGYEQYF | TGTGCCAGCAGCTCGGACAGAGGCTACGAGCAGTACTTC
TRBJ1-1 | few | TRBV2 | . | CASSAGYTEAFF | TGTGCCAGCAGTGCAGGGTACACTGAAGCTTTCTTT
TRBJ2-2 | . | TRBV3-1/TRBV3-2 | TRBD2 | CASSQDRVAGGHRTGELFF | TGTGCCAGCAGCCAAGATCGGGTAGCGGGGGGCCATCGCACCGGGGAGCTGTTTTTT
TRBJ2-3 | few | TRBV19 | TRBD2 | CASSGGLAGGTPSTDTQYF | TGTGCCAGTAGTGGGGGACTAGCGGGGGGTACTCCCAGCACAGATACGCAGTATTTT
TRBJ1-1 | . | TRBV7-2 | TRBD1 | CASNIQGARSEAFF | TGTGCCAGCAACATACAGGGGGCTAGGTCTGAAGCTTTCTTT
TRBJ2-3 | . | TRBV7-2 | . | CASSLWTGGFTDTQYF | TGTGCCAGCAGCCTCTGGACCGGGGGATTCACAGATACGCAGTATTTT
TRBJ2-1 | . | TRBV30 | TRBD2 | CAWNRGRTSGGNEQFF | TGTGCCTGGAACAGGGGGCGGACTAGCGGGGGCAATGAGCAGTTCTTC
TRBJ1-4 | . | TRBV2 | . | CASSEGGLGGSPTNEKLFF | TGTGCCAGCAGTGAAGGGGGCTTGGGGGGTAGTCCAACTAATGAAAAACTGTTTTTT
TRBJ1-4 | . | TRBV5-1 | TRBD1 | CASSRDRVSEKLFF | TGCGCCAGCAGCCGGGACAGGGTGTCCGAAAAACTGTTTTTT